This TCR beta chain derives from a study of tumor-infiltrating lymphocytes in primary liver carcinoma. Overall study: Subjects presented with primary liver carcinoma managed by surgical resection.

Study-level points and caveats: Tumor region pairs showed greater overlap than either tumor-adjacent or tumor-blood pairs did. Blood trailed tumors significantly in top-250-clone fraction (p = 0.039).

Constant-region priming of around 500 ng total RNA yielded TCR beta cDNA. Slightly modified ARM-PCR with three nested multiplex PCR rounds yielded TCR beta libraries. With TRBV1-TRBV30 forward primers and a C-beta reverse primer, the first two PCR rounds were run for 9 to 10 cycles each. TCRdb analysed the multiplex PCR reads with MiXCR anew, one entry per CDR3 protein. The table has fewer than 400,000 distinct CDR3 sequences, approximately 60% seen once. Germline DNA was also extracted, while the blood RNA originated from unsorted whole blood. The sample holds a few counts of this clonotype. The target antigen is unknown. The V end lost 5 bases, the J end lost 4 bases, and 9 bases lay between the germline ends. CDR3 length equals 13 residues. Germline-derived CDR1 and CDR2 are MNHNS and SASEGT.

Specimen: peripheral blood. This chain joins TRBV6-1 and TRBJ1-5; no definite D call. The clonotype was recovered from a man aged 35 to 55 with primary liver carcinoma and hepatitis B virus infection. The CDR3 is CASSWSGNQPQHF. The CDR3 bases are TGTGCCAGCAGTTGGAGTGGGAATCAGCCCCAGCATTTT.